This T cell receptor (beta chain) was found in a study of graft-versus-host responses after intestinal transplantation. Study findings and constraints: Association was observed between peak circulating GvH clone levels and early post-transplant HvG declines. Individuals carrying graft-donor T cell macrochimerism showed high graft-versus-host to host-versus-graft clonal ratios in allografts.

Intraepithelial and lamina propria lymphocytes were released after the graft tissue was processed. This CDR3 comprises 15 residues. Germline V gives CDR1 SGHRS, CDR2 YFSETQ. Trimming shortened V by 6 bases and J by 1 base, and 16 bases separated the two germline ends. Worth noting for this clone: Its target is unknown.

Here immunoSEQ multiplex PCR was the method, and the copy in TCRdb shows in-frame clones only, minus some. The sample includes about 63,000 clones, about nine tenths seen only once; the top ten take approximately 1.7%. The chain uses TRBV5-1 and TRBJ1-1; possibly TRBD1 for D (5 bases). This specimen was ileum tissue, taken 350 to 400 days after transplant. The TCR sequence derives from a human patient who received an intestinal transplant, so some T cells may come from the graft donor. This chain's CDR3 is CASKQIREANTEAFF. CDR3 sequence (DNA): TGCGCCAGCAAACAAATCAGGGAGGCGAACACTGAAGCTTTCTTT.